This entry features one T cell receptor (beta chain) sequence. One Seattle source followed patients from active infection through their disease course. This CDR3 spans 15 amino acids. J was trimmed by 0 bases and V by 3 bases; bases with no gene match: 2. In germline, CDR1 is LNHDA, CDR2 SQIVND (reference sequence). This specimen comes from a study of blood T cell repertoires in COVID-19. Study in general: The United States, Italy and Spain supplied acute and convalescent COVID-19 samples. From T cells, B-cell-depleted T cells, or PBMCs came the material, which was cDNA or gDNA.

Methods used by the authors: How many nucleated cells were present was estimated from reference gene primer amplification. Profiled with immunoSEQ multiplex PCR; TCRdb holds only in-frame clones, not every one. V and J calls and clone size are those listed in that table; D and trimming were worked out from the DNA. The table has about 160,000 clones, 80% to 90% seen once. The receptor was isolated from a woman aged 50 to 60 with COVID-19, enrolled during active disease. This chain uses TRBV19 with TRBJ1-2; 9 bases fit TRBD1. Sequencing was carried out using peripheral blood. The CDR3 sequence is CASSMGQGANYGYTF. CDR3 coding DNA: TGTGCCAGTAGTATGGGACAGGGAGCTAACTATGGCTACACCTTC.